Listed here are 12 T cell receptor beta chains from one sample, sequenced in a study of OX40 agonist ivuxolimab in advanced cancers. Method: immunoSEQ multiplex PCR; TCRdb's copy keeps in-frame clones and lacks some. The sample records fewer than 35,000 clones, over 75% being singletons. The specimen comprised CD4+ or CD8+ T cells sorted from blood, sampled in a trial of the OX40 agonist ivuxolimab. The receptors shown here come from an adult with an advanced solid tumor such as melanoma, head and neck, liver or kidney cancer.

The chain is built from TRBV1 and TRBJ2-3; the table calls TRBD2, which could not be checked here. TRBV1 is tagged as a pseudogene. The CDR3 is 19 residues long. The CDR3 bases are TGCACCAGCAGCCAAGATCCTAGGACTAGCGGGAGGAGCACAGATACGCAGTATTTT. This gives the protein CTSSQDPRTSGRSTDTQYF.

The gene calls are TRBV9 and TRBJ2-7; 7 bases match TRBD2. CDR3 length: 14 residues. J lost 2 bases, V lost 2 bases, and 4 bases had no gene match. The germline V gene has CDR1 SGDLS and CDR2 YYNGEE. CDR3 coding DNA: TGTGCCAGCAGCGTCGGCGGGGGAGCCTACGAGCAGTACTTC. It encodes CASSVGGGAYEQYF.

This chain links TRBV21-1 with TRBJ1-2. TRBV21-1 is designated a pseudogene. The CDR3 runs 20 residues. This CDR3 reads CASSKGGIVGTHYVSYGYTF. The CDR3 DNA follows: TGTGCCAGCAGCAAAGGGGGAATTGTAGGGACTCACTATGTGAGCTATGGCTACACCTTC.

The gene calls are TRBV19 and TRBJ2-5; D perhaps matches TRBD1 (6 bases). Deletions cut 3 bases from V and 2 bases from J, with 22 bases between. From germline, CDR1 is LNHDA and CDR2 SQIVND (reference sequence). The CDR3 has 18 amino acids. The DNA for the CDR3 is TGTGCCAGTAGTATTTCCGGTTTCGGGACACGATTGCAAGAGACCCAGTACTTC. Translating it yields CASSISGFGTRLQETQYF.

The chain links TRBV11-2 to TRBJ2-3; no reliable D call. V lost 1 base to trimming and J lost 8 bases, with 16 bases between them. Germline loops: CDR1 SGHAT, CDR2 FQNNGV. This CDR3 is built from 15 residues. The CDR3 here is CASSLAGYGLATQYF. The CDR3 DNA follows: TGTGCCAGCAGCTTAGCCGGTTATGGGTTGGCTACGCAGTATTTT.

The chain employs TRBV7-2 and TRBJ2-7, with D tentatively TRBD2 (6 bases). V shed 1 base and J shed 1 base, with 11 bases lying between them. This CDR3 region has 15 residues. Per the germline V gene, CDR1 is SGHTA and CDR2 is FQGNSA. In DNA form, the CDR3 reads TGTGCCAGCAGCTTAGGGGGACTCCCTTCCTACGAGCAGTACTTC. Its translation is CASSLGGLPSYEQYF.

The gene calls are TRBV4-2 and TRBJ2-7, with 12 bases fitting TRBD2. This CDR3 has 19 residues. Germline V gene lookup returns CDR1 LGHNA and CDR2 YNFKEQ. V shed 4 bases and J 4 bases; nucleotides not matched to a gene: 17. The CDR3 loop is CASSPTGLAGGPRVYEQYF. The CDR3 DNA reads as TGTGCCAGCAGCCCAACTGGCCTAGCGGGAGGGCCGCGCGTTTACGAGCAGTACTTC.

CDR3 coding DNA: TGCGCCAGCAGCCAACCAGGCCCCGGACAGGGAGGCACCTACGAGCAGTACTTC. It codes for CASSQPGPGQGGTYEQYF. The V call is TRBV4-1, the J call TRBJ2-7; 8 nucleotides agree with TRBD1. V lost 2 bases, J lost 2 bases, and 14 bases stayed unmatched. The CDR3 sequence is 18 residues long. Germline CDR1 reads MGHRA; CDR2 reads YSYEKL.

V usage is TRBV28 and J usage is TRBJ2-5; perhaps TRBD2 as D (6 bases). CDR3 size: 14 residues. Trimming stripped 7 bases from V and 1 base from J, with 13 bases between. CDR1 is MDHEN, CDR2 SYDVKM, per germline. CDR3 sequence: CASTTERVQETQYF. The CDR3 DNA follows: TGTGCCAGCACGACAGAGCGGGTCCAAGAGACCCAGTACTTC.

In DNA form, the CDR3 reads TGTGCCAGCGCTGAATTGGCTTACACTGAAGCTTTCTTT. It specifies CASAELAYTEAFF. V and J are TRBV6-5 and TRBJ1-1; D gene uncertain. Germline V CDR1 and CDR2: MNHEY, SVGAGI. The CDR3 is made up of 13 amino acids. The germline V and J ends were trimmed by 8 bases and 3 bases, with 13 bases remaining between them.

CDR3 region: CASSQRLAGGPFFVRYEQYF. DNA for the CDR3: TGCGCCAGCAGTCAAAGACTAGCGGGAGGGCCTTTTTTCGTCCGCTACGAGCAGTACTTC. The chain carries TRBV23-1 and TRBJ2-5, with TRBD2 matching over 14 bases. The J call is in doubt because the DNA end fits TRBJ2-7 better. TRBV23-1 is identified as an open reading frame with a role that is uncertain. The CDR3 sequence is 20 residues long.

The chain is built from TRBV29-1 and TRBJ2-1, with 15 bases aligning to TRBD2. Per germline, CDR1 SQVTM and CDR2 ANQGSEA. The CDR3 has 19 amino acids. After removal of 1 base from V and 2 bases from J, the junction contained 9 bases not matched to a gene. In DNA form, the CDR3 reads TGCAGCGTTGAAGCCCCCCTGGGGACTAGCGGGAGGACCTACAATGAGCAGTTCTTC. Its protein is CSVEAPLGTSGRTYNEQFF.